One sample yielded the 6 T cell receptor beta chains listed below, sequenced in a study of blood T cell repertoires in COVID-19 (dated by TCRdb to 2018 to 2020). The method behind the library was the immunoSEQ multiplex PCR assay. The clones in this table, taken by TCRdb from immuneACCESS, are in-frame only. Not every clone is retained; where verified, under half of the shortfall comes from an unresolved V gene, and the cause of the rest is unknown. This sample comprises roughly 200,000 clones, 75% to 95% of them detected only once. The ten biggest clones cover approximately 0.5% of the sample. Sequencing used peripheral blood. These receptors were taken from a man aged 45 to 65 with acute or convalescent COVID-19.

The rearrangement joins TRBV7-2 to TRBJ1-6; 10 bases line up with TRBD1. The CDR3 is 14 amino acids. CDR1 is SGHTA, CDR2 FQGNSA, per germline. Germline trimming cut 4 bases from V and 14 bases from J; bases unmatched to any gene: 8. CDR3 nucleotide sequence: TGTGCCAGCAGCTCCCCCGGGACAGGGGACGCCCTCCACTTT. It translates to CASSSPGTGDALHF.

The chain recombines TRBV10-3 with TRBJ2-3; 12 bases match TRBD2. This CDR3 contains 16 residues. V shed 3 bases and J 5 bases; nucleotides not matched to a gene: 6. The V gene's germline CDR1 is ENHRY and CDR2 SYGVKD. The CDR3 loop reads CAISDASGRAVDTQYF. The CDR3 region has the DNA TGTGCCATCAGTGACGCTAGCGGGAGGGCCGTAGATACGCAGTATTTT.

The CDR3 DNA reads TGTGCCAGCAGCTTACAGGGTAGGACTGAAGCTTTCTTT. Protein: CASSLQGRTEAFF. The V and J genes are TRBV7-2 and TRBJ1-1; a weak D match, TRBD1 (5 bases). V was shortened by 2 bases and J by 5 bases, with 9 bases between the two germline ends. The CDR3 totals 13 residues. Germline CDR1 is SGHTA and CDR2 is FQGNSA.

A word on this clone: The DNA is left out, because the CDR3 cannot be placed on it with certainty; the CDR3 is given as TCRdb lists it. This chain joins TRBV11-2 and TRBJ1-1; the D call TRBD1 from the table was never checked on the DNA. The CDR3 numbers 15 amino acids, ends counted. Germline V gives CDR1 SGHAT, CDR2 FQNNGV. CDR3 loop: CASSSDSSSGLQAFF.

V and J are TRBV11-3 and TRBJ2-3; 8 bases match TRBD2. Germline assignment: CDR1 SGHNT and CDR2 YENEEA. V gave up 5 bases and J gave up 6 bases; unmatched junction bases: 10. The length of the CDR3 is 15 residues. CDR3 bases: TGTGCCAGCAGCCCAATGACGGGAGGGCGGGATACGCAGTATTTT. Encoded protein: CASSPMTGGRDTQYF.

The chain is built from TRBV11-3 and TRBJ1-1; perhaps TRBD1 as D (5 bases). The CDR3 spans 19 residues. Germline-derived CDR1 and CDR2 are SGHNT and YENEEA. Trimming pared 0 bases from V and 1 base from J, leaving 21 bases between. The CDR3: CASSLDLFGAGTSNTEAFF. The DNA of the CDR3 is TGTGCCAGCAGCTTAGATTTGTTTGGGGCAGGAACCTCGAACACTGAAGCTTTCTTT.